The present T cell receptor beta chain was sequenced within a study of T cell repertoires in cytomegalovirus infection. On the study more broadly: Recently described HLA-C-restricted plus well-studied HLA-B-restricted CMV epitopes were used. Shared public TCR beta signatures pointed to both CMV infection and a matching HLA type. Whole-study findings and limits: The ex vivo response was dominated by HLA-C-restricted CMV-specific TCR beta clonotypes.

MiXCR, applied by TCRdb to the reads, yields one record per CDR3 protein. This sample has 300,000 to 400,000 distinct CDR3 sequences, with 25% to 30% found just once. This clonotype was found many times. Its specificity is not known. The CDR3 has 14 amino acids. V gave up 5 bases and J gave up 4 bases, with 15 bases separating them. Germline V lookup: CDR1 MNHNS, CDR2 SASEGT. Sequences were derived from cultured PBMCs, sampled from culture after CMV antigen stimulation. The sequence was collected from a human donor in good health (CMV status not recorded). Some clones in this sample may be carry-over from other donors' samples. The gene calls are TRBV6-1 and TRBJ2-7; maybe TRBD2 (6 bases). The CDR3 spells CASSSRGSGYEQYF. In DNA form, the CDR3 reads TGTGCCAGCAGTAGCCGGGGTAGCGGATACGAGCAGTACTTC.